This paragraph covers one T cell receptor (beta chain) sequence. The record originates from a study of blood T cell repertoires in COVID-19. Looking at the study overall: T cells, B-cell-depleted T cells, or PBMCs provided the cDNA or gDNA that served as material.

Individuals drawn from 24 US areas were roughly 18 to 95 years old. In assigning cohorts, the study relied on participant-reported clinical history. Per the original methods: Using reference gene primer amplification, nucleated cell counts were estimated. Sequencing was performed with immunoSEQ multiplex PCR; in TCRdb, only in-frame clones are kept and a portion is missing. For V, J and clone size, that table is used; D and trimming come from the DNA. Of hundreds of thousands of clones in the sample, around 86% were seen once. The CDR3 runs to 16 residues. V was pared by 4 bases and J by 1 base, with 2 bases of the junction left unmatched. Germline V gene data show CDR1 as LNHDA and CDR2 as SQIVND (reference sequence).

The sequence came from a man aged 25-40 years who had recovered from COVID-19. The sequenced material came from PBMCs or T cells enriched from blood (not recorded which). The chain carries TRBV19 and TRBJ2-3; TRBD2 matches 13 bases. CDR3 in amino acids: CASSKGLAGGTDTQYF. The CDR3 DNA is TGTGCCAGTAGTAAAGGACTAGCGGGGGGCACAGATACGCAGTATTTT. The variable domain in full, completed from reference TRBV19 and TRBJ2-3, reads DGGITQSPKYLFRKEGQNVTLSCEQNLNHDAMYWYRQDPGQGLRLIYYSQIVNDFQKGDIAEGYSVSREKKESFPLTVTSAQKNPTAFYLCASSKGLAGGTDTQYFGPGTRLTVL.